One and the same sample provided the 24 T cell receptor beta chains below, sequenced in a study of T cells in localized non-small cell lung cancer (dated by TCRdb to 2018 to 2020). Libraries were constructed by the immunoSEQ multiplex PCR assay. Held by TCRdb, this immuneACCESS table contains in-frame sequences only and omits some clones. Under half of the omission traces to an unresolved V gene where checked; the cause of the rest is unknown. The sample yields about 2,200 clones; 30% were counted once. The ten largest clones capture approximately 10% of the sample. Sample: normal lung tissue next to the tumor, taken before any cancer treatment. These receptors came from a female donor aged 60 or older with stage I squamous cell lung carcinoma.

This clone has a single count. The V and J genes are TRBV28 and TRBJ1-5; D gene unclear. The CDR3 is 13 amino acids. The V gene lost 5 bases and the J gene lost 2 bases, with 7 bases spanning the gap. Germline values: CDR1 MDHEN, CDR2 SYDVKM. In DNA form, the CDR3 reads TGTGCCAGCAGTCCGGCGGGCAATCAGCCCCAGCATTTT. Translated, it gives CASSPAGNQPQHF.

The V gene is TRBV11-3, the J gene TRBJ2-1; D may be TRBD2 (5 bases). This CDR3 has 15 amino acids. CDR1 is SGHNT, CDR2 YENEEA, per germline. The V and J ends lost 2 bases and 0 bases respectively, with 8 bases between them. Here the CDR3 reads CASSLLGSSYNEQFF. The CDR3 nucleotides read TGTGCCAGCAGCTTATTGGGGAGCTCCTACAATGAGCAGTTCTTC. Filled out from reference TRBV11-3 and TRBJ2-1, the complete variable domain reads EAGVVQSPRYKIIEKKQPVAFWCNPISGHNTLYWYLQNLGQGPELLIRYENEEAVDDSQLPKDRFSAERLKGVDSTLKIQPAELGDSAVYLCASSLLGSSYNEQFFGPGTRLTVL.

This clone is judged medium-sized (0.01 to 0.1%). A junction boundary mismatches the germline segment, possibly from a read error. This chain connects TRBV11-3 to TRBJ2-5; tentatively, D is TRBD2 (6 bases). Per the germline V gene, CDR1 is SGHNT and CDR2 is YENEEA. The CDR3 is made up of 15 amino acids. The CDR3 region is CASSLFTSSGETQYF. DNA for the CDR3: TGTGCTAGCAGCTTATTCACTAGCTCAGGGGAGACCCAGTACTTC.

The chain joins TRBV30 to TRBJ2-2; no definite D call. V was clipped by 3 bases and J by 4 bases, with 6 bases between them. The CDR3 runs 12 residues. Germline CDR1 GTSNPN, CDR2 SVGIG (reference sequence). The CDR3 sequence is CAWSPGTGELFF. The CDR3, as DNA: TGTGCCTGGAGCCCAGGCACCGGGGAGCTGTTTTTT.

Judged by abundance, this clone is large (0.1 to 1%). The chain employs TRBV6-8 and TRBJ1-2; D call uncertain. The CDR3 is made up of 13 amino acids. Per germline, CDR1 MNHGY and CDR2 SAAAGT. V was trimmed by 7 bases and J by 8 bases, leaving 17 bases between them. The CDR3 region is CASNLDGAGGYTF. CDR3 sequence (DNA): TGTGCCAGCAACCTAGACGGTGCCGGCGGCTACACCTTC.

J is TRBJ1-2 and V is TRBV4-1; D not resolved. This CDR3 has 12 residues. In germline, CDR1 is MGHRA, CDR2 YSYEKL. Trimming pared 2 bases from V and 3 bases from J, leaving 4 bases between. For the CDR3, the DNA is TGCGCCAGCAGCCAACGGGACTATGGCTACACCTTC. It yields the protein CASSQRDYGYTF.

By frequency in the sample, this clone is medium-sized. The chain employs TRBV25-1 and TRBJ1-1, with a weak D call TRBD1 (5 bases). Germline V gives CDR1 MGHDK, CDR2 SYGVNS. The CDR3 runs 15 residues. The V end lost 5 bases, the J end lost 1 base, and 14 bases lay between the germline ends. Written as DNA, the CDR3 is TGTGCCAGCAGTTTAGAGGGGTCGTGGAACACTGAAGCTTTCTTT. Translation gives CASSLEGSWNTEAFF.

V is TRBV12-5 and J is TRBJ2-1; no clear D gene. The V end was cut by 7 bases, the J end by 7 bases, with 8 bases between. CDR3 length: 11 residues. Germline values: CDR1 LGHNT, CDR2 FRNRAP. CDR3 protein: CASAASNEQFF. The CDR3 DNA sequence: TGTGCTAGTGCTGCTTCTAATGAGCAGTTCTTC.

The chain employs TRBV30 and TRBJ1-3; the D is unclear. CDR1 GTSNPN and CDR2 SVGIG come from the germline V gene (reference sequence). The CDR3 has 11 residues. V gave up 1 base and J gave up 4 bases, with 2 bases separating them. The CDR3 DNA is TGTGCCTGGAGTGGGGGAAACACCATATATTTT. This gives the protein CAWSGGNTIYF.

CDR3 in amino acids: CSVISTGQPNQPQHF. CDR3 nucleotides: TGCAGCGTCATCTCCACAGGGCAGCCGAATCAGCCCCAGCATTTT. The gene calls are TRBV29-1 and TRBJ1-5; D possibly corresponds to TRBD1 (6 bases). From germline, CDR1 is SQVTM and CDR2 ANQGSEA. CDR3 length: 15 amino acids. V was shortened by 6 bases and J by 4 bases, with 19 bases between the two germline ends.

V gene TRBV10-3 combines with J gene TRBJ1-5; D is possibly TRBD1 (5 bases). CDR1 and CDR2 from the germline V gene are ENHRY and SYGVKD. CDR3 length equals 14 residues. Deletions cut 11 bases from V and 1 base from J, with 15 bases between. CDR3 protein: CAASGGTSNQPQHF. The CDR3 DNA follows: TGTGCCGCTTCGGGCGGGACCAGCAATCAGCCCCAGCATTTT.

This clone is large within its sample. The chain combines TRBV19 with TRBJ1-1, with D perhaps matching TRBD1 (5 bases). This CDR3 is 14 amino acids long. Germline-derived CDR1 and CDR2 are LNHDA and SQIVND (reference sequence). V was pared by 4 bases and J by 6 bases, with 15 bases between. The CDR3 region is CASSKGAQIPEAFF. DNA of the CDR3: TGTGCCAGTAGTAAAGGGGCCCAGATTCCTGAAGCTTTCTTT.

This chain uses TRBV30 with TRBJ1-1; D is ambiguous. Germline V gene sequence: CDR1 GTSNPN, CDR2 SVGIG (reference sequence). This CDR3 is built from 13 residues. V lost 1 base, J lost 5 bases, and 11 bases lay in between. CDR3 bases: TGTGCCTGGAGTGAAGGGTTAGGAACTGAAGCTTTCTTT. Its translation is CAWSEGLGTEAFF.

CDR3 in amino acids: CASSQGQALPRREGYTF. The CDR3 DNA sequence: TGTGCCAGCAGCCAAGGGCAGGCCTTACCCCGGCGGGAGGGCTACACCTTC. The J gene is TRBJ1-2, the V gene TRBV14; D remains ambiguous. Germline V gene lookup returns CDR1 SGHDN and CDR2 FVKESK. Deletions cut 1 base from V and 8 bases from J, with 23 bases between. The CDR3 runs 17 residues.

By share, this clone ranks as medium-sized. This chain joins TRBV6-8 and TRBJ2-3; 9 nucleotides align to TRBD2. CDR3 length equals 17 residues. Germline V gives CDR1 MNHGY, CDR2 SAAAGT. With V trimmed by 0 bases and J by 5 bases, 9 bases remained unmatched. The CDR3 region has the DNA TGTGCCAGCAGTTACTCTACAGCGGGGGGCAATAGAGATACGCAGTATTTT. Protein product: CASSYSTAGGNRDTQYF.

The V and J genes are TRBV6-8 and TRBJ1-6, with D perhaps TRBD1 (5 bases). V was shortened by 2 bases and J by 9 bases, with 17 bases between the two germline ends. CDR1 and CDR2 from the germline V gene are MNHGY and SAAAGT. CDR3 length equals 16 residues. DNA for the CDR3: TGTGCCAGCAGTTACGGGCGGCCGGGGGTAGGTTCACCCCTCCACTTT. Protein: CASSYGRPGVGSPLHF.

A single count supports this clone. J is TRBJ2-5 and V is TRBV30; tentatively, D is TRBD2 (5 bases). The CDR3 contains 13 residues. Trimming took 0 bases from V and 5 from J, leaving 10 bases between them. The germline V gene has CDR1 GTSNPN and CDR2 SVGIG (reference sequence). The CDR3 loop reads CAWSVREWETQYF. Here the CDR3 DNA reads TGTGCCTGGAGTGTTCGGGAATGGGAGACCCAGTACTTC.

By share, this clone counts as medium-sized. CDR3 bases: TGTGCCAGCACCCCCCACAGAGGGTACAATCAGCCCCAGCATTTT. Its translation is CASTPHRGYNQPQHF. The chain has TRBV6-8 and TRBJ1-5; no reliable D call. The ends were cut back, 7 bases at V and 3 bases at J, with 16 bases in the middle. The CDR3 loop spans 15 amino acids. Germline assignment: CDR1 MNHGY and CDR2 SAAAGT.

This clone is judged medium-sized. CDR3 in DNA: TGCAGCGTTGCGTACAGGGGGGCTTCGAACACTGAAGCTTTCTTT. It is translated as CSVAYRGASNTEAFF. The V gene is TRBV29-1, the J gene TRBJ1-1, with 8 bases that match TRBD1. The V gene end was trimmed by 4 bases and the J gene end by 1 base; junction bases not matched to a gene: 8. Germline V gene sequence: CDR1 SQVTM, CDR2 ANQGSEA. The CDR3 has 15 residues.

This clone appeared a few times. The chain has TRBV11-3 and TRBJ2-2, with 10 nucleotides matching TRBD1. From germline, CDR1 is SGHNT and CDR2 YENEEA. CDR3 size: 16 residues. V shed 5 bases, J shed 7 bases, and the junction held 10 bases outside the gene matches. The CDR3 nucleotides are TGTGCCAGCAGCCCATCCGGGACAGGGGCTGGCGGGGAGCTGTTTTTT. This sequence encodes CASSPSGTGAGGELFF.

This clone is medium-sized (0.01 to 0.1%) by share. This rearrangement joins TRBV11-3 to TRBJ1-2, with 7 bases matching TRBD1. The junction had 6 bases not matched to a gene; V was cut back by 5 bases and J by 0 bases. CDR1 and CDR2 from the germline V gene are SGHNT and YENEEA. The CDR3 loop spans 15 amino acids. CDR3 amino acids: CASSPSGGTNYGYTF. The DNA for the CDR3 is TGTGCCAGCAGCCCCTCAGGGGGAACTAACTATGGCTACACCTTC.

This clone was seen a handful of times. V and J are TRBV11-1 and TRBJ1-1; D remains unclear. CDR3 length: 14 residues. In germline, CDR1 is SGHAT, CDR2 FQDESV (reference sequence). Trimming left V 3 bases short and J 1 base short, with 9 bases between. The CDR3 sequence: CASSLAAANTEAFF. The CDR3 DNA reads TGTGCCAGCAGCTTGGCCGCAGCGAACACTGAAGCTTTCTTT.

V usage is TRBV28 and J usage is TRBJ2-1; TRBD2 agrees at 12 bases. This CDR3 is 16 amino acids long. Germline V lookup: CDR1 MDHEN, CDR2 SYDVKM. The V segment lost 8 bases and the J segment 6 bases; nucleotides outside the gene matches: 11. CDR3 DNA sequence: TGTGCCAGCTCTCCCCTACTAGCGGGGGGATCCAATGAGCAGTTCTTC. It is translated as CASSPLLAGGSNEQFF.

This clone is medium-sized by share. The CDR3 region has the DNA TGTGCCAGCAGTCCCGACTCAGCCACCGGGGAGCTGTTTTTT. Protein sequence: CASSPDSATGELFF. This sequence joins TRBV6-8 and TRBJ2-2; no clear D gene. Germline-derived CDR1 and CDR2 are MNHGY and SAAAGT. V was clipped by 5 bases and J by 4 bases, with 11 bases between them. The CDR3 loop spans 14 amino acids.